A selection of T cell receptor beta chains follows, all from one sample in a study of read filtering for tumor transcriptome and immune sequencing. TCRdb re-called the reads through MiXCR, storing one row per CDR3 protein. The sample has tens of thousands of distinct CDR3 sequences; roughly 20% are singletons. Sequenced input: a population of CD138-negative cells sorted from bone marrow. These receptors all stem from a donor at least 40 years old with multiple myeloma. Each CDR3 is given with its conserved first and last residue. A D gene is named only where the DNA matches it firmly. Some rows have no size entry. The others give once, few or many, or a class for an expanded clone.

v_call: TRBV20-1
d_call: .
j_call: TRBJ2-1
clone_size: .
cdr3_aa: CSANGRGSAIGHKQFF
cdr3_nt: TGCAGTGCAAACGGACGGGGGAGCGCCATCGGGCATAAGCAGTTCTTC

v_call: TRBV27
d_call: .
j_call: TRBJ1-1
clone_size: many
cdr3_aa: CASSSPGGRSRTEAFF
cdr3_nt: TGTGCCAGCAGTTCCCCAGGAGGGAGGTCCCGCACTGAAGCTTTCTTT

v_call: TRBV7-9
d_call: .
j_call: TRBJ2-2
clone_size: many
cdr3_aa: CASSPSTGGNTGELFF
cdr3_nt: TGTGCCAGCAGCCCATCCACAGGAGGGAACACCGGGGAGCTGTTTTTT

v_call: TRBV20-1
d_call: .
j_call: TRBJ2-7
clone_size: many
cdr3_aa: CSARSGYSYEQYF
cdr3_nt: TGCAGTGCTAGATCGGGATACTCCTACGAGCAGTACTTC

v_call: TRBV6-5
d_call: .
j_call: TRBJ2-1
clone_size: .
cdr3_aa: CASSSRQAGGQFF
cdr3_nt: TGTGCCAGCAGTTCTAGACAAGCCGGTGGTCAGTTCTTC

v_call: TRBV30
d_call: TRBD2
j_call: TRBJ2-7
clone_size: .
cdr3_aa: CACKSGTRYEQYF
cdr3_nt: TGTGCCTGTAAATCCGGGACTAGGTACGAGCAGTACTTC

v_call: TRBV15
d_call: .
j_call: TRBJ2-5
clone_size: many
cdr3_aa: CATSRDFQSPGTQYF
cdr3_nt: TGTGCCACCAGCAGAGATTTCCAGTCCCCGGGGACCCAGTACTTC

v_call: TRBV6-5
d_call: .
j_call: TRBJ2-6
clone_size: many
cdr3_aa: CASSYWGATGANVLTF
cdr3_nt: TGTGCCAGCAGTTACTGGGGGGCGACAGGGGCCAACGTCCTGACTTTC

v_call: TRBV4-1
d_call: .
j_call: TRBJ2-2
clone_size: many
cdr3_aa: CASSPSLMGANTGELFF
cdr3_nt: TGCGCCAGCAGCCCCTCCCTCATGGGAGCGAACACCGGGGAGCTGTTTTTT

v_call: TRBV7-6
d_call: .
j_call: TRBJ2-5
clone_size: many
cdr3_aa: CASSQTRGKETQYF
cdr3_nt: TGTGCCAGCAGTCAAACTAGGGGGAAAGAGACCCAGTACTTC

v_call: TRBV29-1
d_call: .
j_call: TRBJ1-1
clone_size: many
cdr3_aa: CSVTGNTEAFF
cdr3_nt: TGCAGCGTTACAGGGAACACTGAAGCTTTCTTT

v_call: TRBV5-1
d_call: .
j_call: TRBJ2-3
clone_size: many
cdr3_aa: CASSLAGITDTQYF
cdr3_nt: TGCGCCAGCAGCTTGGCGGGGATCACAGATACGCAGTATTTT

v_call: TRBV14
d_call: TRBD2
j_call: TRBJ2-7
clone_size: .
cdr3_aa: CASSQERAAGGRVYEQYF
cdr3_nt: TGTGCCAGCAGCCAAGAGAGGGCAGCGGGGGGGCGAGTATACGAGCAGTACTTC

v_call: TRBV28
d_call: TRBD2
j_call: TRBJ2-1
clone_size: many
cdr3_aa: CASRPGVAGGDEQFF
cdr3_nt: TGTGCCAGCAGGCCCGGGGTAGCGGGGGGTGATGAGCAGTTCTTC

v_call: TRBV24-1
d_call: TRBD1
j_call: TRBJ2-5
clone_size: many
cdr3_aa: CATSGQGETQYF
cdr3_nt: TGTGCCACCTCGGGACAGGGGGAGACCCAGTACTTC

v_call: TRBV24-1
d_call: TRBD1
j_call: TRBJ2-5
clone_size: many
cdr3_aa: CATSDERTGALETQYF
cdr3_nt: TGTGCCACCAGTGACGAACGGACAGGGGCTCTTGAGACCCAGTACTTC

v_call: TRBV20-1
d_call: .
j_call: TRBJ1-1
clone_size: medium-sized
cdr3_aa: CSATSIGGILRTEAFF
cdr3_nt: TGCAGTGCTACCTCAATTGGGGGCATCCTTCGCACTGAAGCTTTCTTT

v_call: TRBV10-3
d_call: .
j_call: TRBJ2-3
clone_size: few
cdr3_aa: CAISGLSTDTQYF
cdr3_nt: TGTGCCATCAGTGGCCTGAGTACAGATACGCAGTATTTT

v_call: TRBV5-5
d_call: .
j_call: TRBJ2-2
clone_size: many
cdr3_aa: CASSMNAAVGELFF
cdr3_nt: TGTGCCAGCAGCATGAACGCGGCTGTCGGGGAGCTGTTTTTT

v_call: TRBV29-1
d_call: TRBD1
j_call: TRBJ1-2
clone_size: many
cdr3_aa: CSVEGPGGYYGYTF
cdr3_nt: TGCAGCGTTGAAGGTCCAGGGGGGTACTATGGCTACACCTTC

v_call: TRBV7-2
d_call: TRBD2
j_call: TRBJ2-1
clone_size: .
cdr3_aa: CASSPGTSLNEQFF
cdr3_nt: TGTGCCAGCAGCCCCGGGACTAGTCTGAATGAGCAGTTCTTC